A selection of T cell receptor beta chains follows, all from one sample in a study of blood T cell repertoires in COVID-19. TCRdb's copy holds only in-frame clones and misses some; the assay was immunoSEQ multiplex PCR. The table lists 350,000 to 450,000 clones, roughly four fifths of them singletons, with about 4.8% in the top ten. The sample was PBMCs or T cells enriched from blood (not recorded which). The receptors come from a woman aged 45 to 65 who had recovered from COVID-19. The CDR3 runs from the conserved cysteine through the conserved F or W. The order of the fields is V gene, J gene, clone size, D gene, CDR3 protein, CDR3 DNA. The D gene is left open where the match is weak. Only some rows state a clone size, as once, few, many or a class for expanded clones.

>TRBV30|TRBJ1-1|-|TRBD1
CAWDRGRTGITEAFF
TGTGCCTGGGACAGGGGGCGGACGGGGATCACTGAAGCTTTCTTT
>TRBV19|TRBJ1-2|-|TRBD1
CASSDRQGSYTF
TGTGCCAGTAGTGACCGACAGGGAAGCTACACCTTC
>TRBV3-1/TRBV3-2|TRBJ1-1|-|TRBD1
CASSQMAGGNTEAFF
TGTGCCAGCAGCCAGATGGCAGGGGGAAACACTGAAGCTTTCTTT
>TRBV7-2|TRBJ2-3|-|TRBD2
CASSRLAGGGNTDTQYF
TGTGCCAGCAGCCGTCTAGCGGGAGGGGGTAACACAGATACGCAGTATTTT
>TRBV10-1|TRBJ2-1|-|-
CASSMNEQFF
TGCGCCAGCAGCATGAATGAGCAGTTCTTC
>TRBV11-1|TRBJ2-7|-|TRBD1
CASSLRVTGVHEQYF
TGTGCCAGCAGCTTAAGGGTGACAGGGGTCCACGAGCAGTACTTC
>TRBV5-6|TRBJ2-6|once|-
CASSYLPLTGANVLTF
TGTGCCAGCAGCTACCTCCCCCTAACTGGGGCCAACGTCCTGACTTTC
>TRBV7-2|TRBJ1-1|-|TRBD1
CASSLDRGAEAFF
TGTGCCAGCAGCTTAGACAGGGGGGCTGAAGCTTTCTTT
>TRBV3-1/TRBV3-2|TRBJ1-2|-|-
CASSRAGPWAGGYTF
TGTGCCAGCAGCCGGGCGGGGCCTTGGGCGGGCGGCTACACCTTC
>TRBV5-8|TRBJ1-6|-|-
CASSLGWQGHSPLHF
TGTGCCAGCAGCTTGGGTTGGCAGGGCCATTCACCCCTCCACTTT
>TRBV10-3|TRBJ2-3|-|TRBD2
CAISDRLAGGDTQYF
TGTGCCATCAGTGATCGGTTAGCGGGAGGGGATACGCAGTATTTT
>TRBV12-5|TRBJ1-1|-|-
CASGLVQRGNTEAFF
TGTGCTAGTGGTTTGGTACAAAGGGGGAACACTGAAGCTTTCTTT